These 21 T cell receptor beta chains came from one sample sequenced in a study of blood T cell repertoires in COVID-19. The assay was immunoSEQ multiplex PCR, and TCRdb's table has in-frame clones only and misses some. The profile shows a few hundred thousand clones, roughly 89% of them singletons. Sequenced material: PBMCs or T cells enriched from blood (not recorded which). Every receptor here comes from a woman aged 18-35 years with acute COVID-19.

The rearrangement joins TRBV27 to TRBJ1-4; D call uncertain. CDR3 size: 14 residues. The germline CDR1 and CDR2 sequences are MNHEY and SMNVEV (reference sequence). The germline V and J ends were trimmed by 3 bases and 3 bases, with 8 bases remaining between them. The CDR3 nucleotides read TGTGCCAGCAGTTTCTCGAGGGCTAATGAAAAACTGTTTTTT. It is translated as CASSFSRANEKLFF. The whole variable domain, remainder taken from reference TRBV27 and TRBJ1-4, is EAQVTQNPRYLITVTGKKLTVTCSQNMNHEYMSWYRQDPGLGLRQIYYSMNVEVTDKGDVPEGYKVSRKEKRNFPLILESPSPNQTSLYFCASSFSRANEKLFFGSGTQLSVL.

The V and J genes are TRBV12-3 or TRBV12-4 and TRBJ2-3; 9 bases line up with TRBD1. CDR3 length equals 12 residues. J lost 7 bases, V lost 8 bases, and 4 bases had no gene match. Here the CDR3 DNA reads TGTGCCAGCGGACAGGGGCTGTATACGCAGTATTTT. As protein: CASGQGLYTQYF.

This chain connects TRBV7-9 to TRBJ2-2, with 11 bases matching TRBD2. Per germline, CDR1 SEHNR and CDR2 FQNEAQ (reference sequence). This CDR3 spans 18 amino acids. J gave up 0 bases and V 5 bases, and 8 bases lay outside the gene matches. CDR3 DNA sequence: TGTGCCAGCAGCATAAGGGGACTAGCGGCCTCGAACACCGGGGAGCTGTTTTTT. This gives the protein CASSIRGLAASNTGELFF. Full variable domain (rest looked up from reference TRBV7-9 and TRBJ2-2): DTGVSQNPRHKITKRGQNVTFRCDPISEHNRLYWYRQTLGQGPEFLTYFQNEAQLEKSRLLSDRFSAERPKGSFSTLEIQRTEQGDSAMYLCASSIRGLAASNTGELFFGEGSRLTVL.

J is TRBJ1-2 and V is TRBV9; 7 nucleotides line up with TRBD1. The germline CDR1 and CDR2 sequences are SGDLS and YYNGEE. Trimming cost V 0 bases and J 7 bases; bases outside gene matches: 6. CDR3 length equals 14 residues. The CDR3 sequence is CASSVDGQGGGYTF. The CDR3 coding sequence is TGTGCCAGCAGCGTAGACGGGCAGGGGGGTGGCTACACCTTC.

The chain uses TRBV11-3 and TRBJ1-1, with D tentatively TRBD1 (5 bases). Germline values: CDR1 SGHNT, CDR2 YENEEA. Trimming cost V 5 bases and J 0 bases, with 10 bases left between them. The CDR3 contains 14 residues. CDR3 DNA: TGTGCCAGCAGCCCCAGGGTGATGAACACTGAAGCTTTCTTT. Translation: CASSPRVMNTEAFF.

This clone was picked up a small number of times. The J gene is TRBJ1-1, the V gene TRBV4-2; TRBD1 is a possible D gene (6 bases). The CDR3 runs to 15 residues. V was trimmed by 4 bases and J by 1 base, leaving 13 bases between them. Germline CDR1 and CDR2: LGHNA and YNFKEQ. CDR3: CASSRTGGWNTEAFF. CDR3 DNA sequence: TGTGCCAGCAGCCGTACGGGGGGCTGGAACACTGAAGCTTTCTTT.

This rearrangement joins TRBV6-5 to TRBJ2-2; tentatively, D is TRBD2 (6 bases). Trimming took 7 bases from V and 4 from J, leaving 13 bases between them. Germline values: CDR1 MNHEY, CDR2 SVGAGI. The CDR3 extends over 14 amino acids. The CDR3 region has the DNA TGTGCCAGCAAGACGGCGGGATTCACCGGGGAGCTGTTTTTT. Its protein product is CASKTAGFTGELFF.

The chain carries TRBV5-4 and TRBJ1-5; D is unresolved. Trimming left V 4 bases short and J 4 bases short, with 6 bases between. Germline loops: CDR1 SGHNT, CDR2 YYREEE (reference sequence). CDR3 length equals 12 residues. CDR3 residues: CASSRDNQPQHF. In nucleotides, the CDR3 is TGTGCCAGCAGCCGGGATAATCAGCCCCAGCATTTT.

V and J are TRBV5-1 and TRBJ1-6; TRBD1 matches 8 bases. The germline V gene has CDR1 SGHRS and CDR2 YFSETQ. CDR3 length equals 15 residues. Trimming removed 2 bases from V and 8 bases from J; junction bases left unmatched: 6. The CDR3 sequence: CASSFTTGADSPLHF. The CDR3, as DNA: TGCGCCAGCAGCTTTACGACAGGGGCAGATTCACCCCTCCACTTT. The full variable domain, completed using reference TRBV5-1 and TRBJ1-6, is KAGVTQTPRYLIKTRGQQVTLSCSPISGHRSVSWYQQTPGQGLQFLFEYFSETQRNKGNFPGRFSGRQFSNSRSEMNVSTLELGDSALYLCASSFTTGADSPLHFGNGTRLTVT.

The rearrangement joins TRBV10-1 to TRBJ2-1, with 10 bases fitting TRBD2. CDR3 length equals 15 residues. In germline, CDR1 is WNHNN, CDR2 SYGVQD (reference sequence). V shed 1 base, J shed 7 bases, and the junction held 4 bases outside the gene matches. The CDR3 nucleotides read TGCGCCAGCAGTGAGTTTCTAGCGGGGGCAAATGAGCAGTTCTTC. This encodes CASSEFLAGANEQFF.

This chain joins TRBV7-3 and TRBJ2-3; TRBD2 matches 9 bases. The CDR3 is 20 amino acids. Germline V CDR1 and CDR2: SGHTA, FQGTGA. V lost 0 bases to trimming and J lost 2 bases; unmatched junction nucleotides: 15. CDR3: CASSLTPLGASGTYTDTQYF. CDR3 DNA sequence: TGTGCCAGCAGCTTAACCCCCCTAGGGGCTAGCGGGACTTACACAGATACGCAGTATTTT.

This clone appeared a single time. The chain links TRBV7-9 to TRBJ2-7, with 8 nucleotides matching TRBD2. After removal of 5 bases from V and 3 bases from J, the junction contained 18 bases not matched to a gene. The length of the CDR3 is 18 residues. CDR1 SEHNR and CDR2 FQNEAQ come from the germline V gene (reference sequence). The CDR3 sequence: CASSGGGGEREWRYEQYF. The CDR3 nucleotides read TGTGCCAGCAGCGGGGGAGGAGGAGAGCGGGAGTGGCGCTACGAGCAGTACTTC.

V gene TRBV18 combines with J gene TRBJ2-1; D perhaps matches TRBD2 (5 bases). The V and J ends lost 6 bases and 2 bases respectively, with 20 bases between them. Germline assignment: CDR1 KGHSH and CDR2 LQKENI. The CDR3 spans 17 residues. This chain's CDR3 is CASSSSGGRTAYNEQFF. CDR3 sequence (DNA): TGTGCCAGCTCCTCCTCCGGCGGGCGAACCGCCTACAATGAGCAGTTCTTC.

V and J are TRBV28 and TRBJ1-2, with D uncertain. Germline V gene data show CDR1 as MDHEN and CDR2 as SYDVKM. The CDR3 is made up of 15 amino acids. Trimming removed 5 bases at V and 3 bases at J, with 16 bases between. Here the CDR3 DNA reads TGTGCCAGCAGTACCCCGGGTGAGGTCGACTATGGCTACACCTTC. The encoded protein is CASSTPGEVDYGYTF.

In its sample, this clone was seen a few times. The rearrangement links TRBV11-1 to TRBJ2-5; 11 bases agree with TRBD1. J gave up 4 bases and V 5 bases, and 9 bases lay outside the gene matches. The germline CDR1 and CDR2 sequences are SGHAT and FQDESV (reference sequence). The CDR3 consists of 16 residues. CDR3 nucleotides: TGTGCCAGCAGCCCCAGGGACAGGGGGTTAGGAGAGACCCAGTACTTC. It yields the protein CASSPRDRGLGETQYF.

The CDR3 coding sequence is TGTGCCAGCAGCGGCCGCGGGACTAGCGGCTACGAGCAGTACTTC. This sequence encodes CASSGRGTSGYEQYF. The chain couples TRBV9 to TRBJ2-7, with TRBD2 identical over 11 bases. Trimming took 3 bases from V and 3 from J; bases not matched to a gene: 5. The CDR3 contains 15 residues. Looked up from germline, CDR1 is SGDLS and CDR2 is YYNGEE. Based on the CDR3 plus reference TRBV9 and TRBJ2-7, the full variable domain is DSGVTQTPKHLITATGQRVTLRCSPRSGDLSVYWYQQSLDQGLQFLIQYYNGEERAKGNILERFSAQQFPDLHSELNLSSLELGDSALYFCASSGRGTSGYEQYFGPGTRLTVT.

The chain has TRBV28 and TRBJ2-7, with no clear D. Germline assignment: CDR1 MDHEN and CDR2 SYDVKM. The CDR3 sequence is 15 residues long. The V end lost 2 bases, the J end lost 4 bases, and 15 bases lay between the germline ends. Written as DNA, the CDR3 is TGTGCCAGCAGTTTAGGGCCGAAGTCTGGTTACGAGCAGTACTTC. Translating it yields CASSLGPKSGYEQYF.

This chain joins TRBV7-9 and TRBJ1-5, with D perhaps matching TRBD1 (6 bases). Per the germline V gene, CDR1 is SEHNR and CDR2 is FQNEAQ (reference sequence). Trimming stripped 2 bases from V and 7 bases from J, with 12 bases between. The CDR3 has 14 amino acids. The CDR3 loop is CASSLSGDHQPQHF. The CDR3 DNA follows: TGTGCCAGCAGCTTATCAGGGGATCACCAGCCCCAGCATTTT. The whole variable domain, remainder taken from reference TRBV7-9 and TRBJ1-5, is DTGVSQNPRHKITKRGQNVTFRCDPISEHNRLYWYRQTLGQGPEFLTYFQNEAQLEKSRLLSDRFSAERPKGSFSTLEIQRTEQGDSAMYLCASSLSGDHQPQHFGDGTRLSIL.

This clone was seen a handful of times. The chain combines TRBV11-3 with TRBJ2-7; the match to TRBD1 covers 8 bases. The CDR3 is 11 amino acids. Germline V CDR1 and CDR2: SGHNT, YENEEA. The V segment lost 8 bases and the J segment 5 bases; nucleotides outside the gene matches: 2. CDR3 region: CASLQGDEQYF. The CDR3 DNA reads TGTGCCAGCTTACAGGGGGACGAGCAGTACTTC. Looking up the rest from reference TRBV11-3 and TRBJ2-7 gives the full variable domain: EAGVVQSPRYKIIEKKQPVAFWCNPISGHNTLYWYLQNLGQGPELLIRYENEEAVDDSQLPKDRFSAERLKGVDSTLKIQPAELGDSAVYLCASLQGDEQYFGPGTRLTVT.

The CDR3 DNA follows: TGTGCCAGCAGTTTTTCCGCTAGCGGTCACAATGAGCAGTTCTTC. It is translated as CASSFSASGHNEQFF. The chain is built from TRBV27 and TRBJ2-1, with 7 bases lining up with TRBD2. This CDR3 is built from 15 residues. V lost 3 bases, J lost 5 bases, and 7 bases stayed unmatched. Germline-derived CDR1 and CDR2 are MNHEY and SMNVEV (reference sequence).

V is TRBV15 and J is TRBJ2-5; the D is unclear. Germline V CDR1 and CDR2: LNHNV, YYDKDF (reference sequence). The CDR3 runs to 16 residues. Trimming cost V 1 base and J 0 bases, with 12 bases left between them. The CDR3 nucleotides read TGTGCCACCAGCAGAGTGGCAGGCTTCAACCAAGAGACCCAGTACTTC. Its protein is CATSRVAGFNQETQYF.